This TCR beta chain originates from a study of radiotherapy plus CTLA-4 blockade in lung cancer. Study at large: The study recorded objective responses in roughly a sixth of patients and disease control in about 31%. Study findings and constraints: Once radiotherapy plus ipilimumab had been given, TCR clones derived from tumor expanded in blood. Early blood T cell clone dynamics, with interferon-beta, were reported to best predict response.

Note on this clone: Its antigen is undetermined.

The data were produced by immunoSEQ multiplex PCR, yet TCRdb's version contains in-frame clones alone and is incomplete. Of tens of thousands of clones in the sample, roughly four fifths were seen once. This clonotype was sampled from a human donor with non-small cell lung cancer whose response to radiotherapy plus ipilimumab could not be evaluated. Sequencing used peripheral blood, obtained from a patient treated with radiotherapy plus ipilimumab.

The CDR3 sequence: CASSLVGGTGANVLTF. DNA of the CDR3: TGTGCCAGCAGCTTAGTAGGGGGAACCGGGGCCAACGTCCTGACTTTC. This chain connects TRBV7-6 to TRBJ2-6, with D perhaps matching TRBD1 (6 bases). V was cut by 1 base and J by 4 bases, with 11 bases left in between. Germline V gene lookup returns CDR1 SGHVS and CDR2 FNYEAQ. The CDR3 sequence is 16 residues long. Full variable domain (missing parts from reference TRBV7-6 and TRBJ2-6): GAGVSQSPRYKVTKRGQDVALRCDPISGHVSLYWYRQALGQGPEFLTYFNYEAQQDKSGLPNDRFSAERPEGSISTLTIQRTEQRDSAMYRCASSLVGGTGANVLTFGAGSRLTVL.